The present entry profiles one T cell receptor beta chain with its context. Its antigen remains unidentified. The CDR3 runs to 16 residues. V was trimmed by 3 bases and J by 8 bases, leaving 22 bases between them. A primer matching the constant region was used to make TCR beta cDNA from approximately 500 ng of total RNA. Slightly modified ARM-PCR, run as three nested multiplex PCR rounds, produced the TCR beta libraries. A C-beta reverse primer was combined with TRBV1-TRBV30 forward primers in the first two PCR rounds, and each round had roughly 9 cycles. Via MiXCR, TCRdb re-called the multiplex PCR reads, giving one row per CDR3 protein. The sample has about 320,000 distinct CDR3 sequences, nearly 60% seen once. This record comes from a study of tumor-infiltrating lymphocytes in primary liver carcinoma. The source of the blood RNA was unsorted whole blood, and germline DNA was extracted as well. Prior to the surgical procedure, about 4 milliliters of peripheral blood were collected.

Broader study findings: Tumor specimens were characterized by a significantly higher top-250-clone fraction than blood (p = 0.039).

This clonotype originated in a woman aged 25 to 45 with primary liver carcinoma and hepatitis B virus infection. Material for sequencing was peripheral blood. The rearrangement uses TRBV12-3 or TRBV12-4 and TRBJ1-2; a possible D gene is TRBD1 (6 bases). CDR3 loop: CASSFKQGLLTGGYTF. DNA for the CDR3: TGTGCCAGCAGTTTTAAGCAGGGGCTTTTGACAGGCGGCTACACCTTC.